This T cell receptor (beta chain) comes out of a study of cytomegalovirus exposure and HLA in healthy donors. General observations from the study: Specific recognition of CMV antigens was confirmed in vitro for a few chains (all CMV-associated). Subsequent analysis of the 120 or so validation repertoires found a tendency for first-cohort TCR clusters to co-occur.

This clone has more than one count but fewer than ten. Its antigen remains unknown. The sample holds other DNA sequences that translate to the same CDR3. Libraries were prepared by immunoSEQ multiplex PCR; TCRdb keeps only in-frame clonotypes and omits some of them. This repertoire shows a few hundred thousand clones, 86% found once; its top ten account for around 0.8%. The V and J ends lost 3 bases and 1 base respectively, with 6 bases between them. Germline V gene sequence: CDR1 SGHTA, CDR2 FQGNSA. This CDR3 has 13 residues. This receptor was identified in a woman aged 18-29 years in good health and CMV-seronegative. Sequencing used PBMCs. The chain employs TRBV7-2 and TRBJ1-1; possible D gene TRBD1, 6 bases. Here the CDR3 DNA reads TGTGCCAGCAGCTTGGACAGGAACACTGAAGCTTTCTTT. It translates to CASSLDRNTEAFF.